These T cell receptor beta chains were read from a single sample in a study of shared clonotypes between healthy human individuals. Generated by immunoSEQ multiplex PCR, the TCRdb table keeps only in-frame clones and is missing some. This table has 330,000 or so clones, about 70% appearing once. The sample was memory CD4+ T cells sorted from blood. The receptors shown here come from a man under 40 in good health. CDR3s leave out the opening cysteine and the closing phenylalanine or tryptophan. The order of the fields is J gene, V gene, CDR3 length, CDR3 protein.

TRBJ2-3 | TRBV13 | 11 | ASSPTQTDTQY
TRBJ2-7 | TRBV4-1 | 13 | ASSRARTGTYEQY
TRBJ2-1 | TRBV11-2 | 14 | ASSLRGGGDSNEQF
TRBJ1-1 | TRBV5-1 | 14 | ASSSWTFFKDTEAF
TRBJ2-1 | TRBV6-1 | 9 | ASSATYEQF
TRBJ2-7 | TRBV2 | 11 | ASSGRVGYEQY
TRBJ2-1 | TRBV28 | 13 | ASSFPGQGAGEQF
TRBJ2-4 | TRBV10-3 | 16 | AISESSLTGLAKNIQY
TRBJ2-3 | TRBV5-1 | 12 | ASSLLEVVDTQY
TRBJ2-7 | TRBV10-1 | 12 | ASSSGTVGYEQY